These T cell receptor beta chains were read from a single sample in a study of OX40 agonist ivuxolimab in advanced cancers. Profiled with immunoSEQ multiplex PCR; TCRdb holds only in-frame clones, not every one. The sample holds roughly 53,000 clones; about 85% are singletons and the top ten take 2.8%. The sample was CD4+ or CD8+ T cells sorted from blood, taken in a trial of the OX40 agonist ivuxolimab. These receptors were obtained from an adult with an advanced solid tumor such as melanoma, head and neck, liver or kidney cancer. CDR3s include the opening cysteine and the closing phenylalanine or tryptophan. A D gene is named only where the DNA matches it firmly.

v_gene	j_gene	d_gene	CDR3aa
TRBV4-3	TRBJ1-2	NA	CASSQDLGGGSGYTF
TRBV5-1	TRBJ1-2	NA	CASSLTLTALEFGYTF
TRBV5-1	TRBJ2-3	NA	CASSPGLSTDTQYF
TRBV19	TRBJ2-3	TRBD2	CASLLTSGNTDTQYF
TRBV30	TRBJ1-6	NA	CAWDKNPHQGNSPLHF
TRBV2	TRBJ2-1	TRBD1	CASTRIGDRGRGEQFF
TRBV6-6	TRBJ2-5	NA	CASTAGRGYTQYF
TRBV6-9	TRBJ2-7	NA	CASSLTGSYEQYF
TRBV11-3	TRBJ1-2	NA	CASSLDGDYGYTF
TRBV7-2	TRBJ1-4	NA	CASSLRTALNEKLFF
TRBV5-1	TRBJ2-5	NA	CASSFRGLSAETQYF
TRBV11-3	TRBJ2-2	TRBD2	CASSPAGGGELFF
TRBV6-1	TRBJ1-5	NA	CARGDGQPQHF
TRBV9	TRBJ2-3	TRBD2	CASTPTSGSTDTQYF
TRBV10-3	TRBJ2-5	TRBD1	CAIRDRYQETQYF
TRBV7-2	TRBJ2-7	NA	CASSLETGAPYEQYF
TRBV9	TRBJ1-4	NA	CASIRGGEKLFF
TRBV27	TRBJ1-4	NA	CASSSGWFSNEKLFF
TRBV19	TRBJ2-7	NA	CASSLGDQWYYEQYF
TRBV15	TRBJ2-5	TRBD1	CATSRGDRGPETQYF
TRBV5-1	TRBJ2-7	NA	CASSLVGGAYEQYF
TRBV7-8	TRBJ2-3	NA	CASSSRVRGGGRTDTQYF
TRBV5-6	TRBJ2-4	NA	CASSSLKSGKNIQYF
TRBV5-6	TRBJ1-5	NA	CASSLGLFEGPQHF
TRBV6-1	TRBJ2-6	TRBD1	CASSGTGGAGANVLTF
TRBV5-4	TRBJ1-1	NA	CASSPKGGRNTEAFF
TRBV4-1	TRBJ2-7	TRBD2	CASSPTSGPYEQYF
TRBV5-6	TRBJ2-3	NA	CASSLIGSSTDTQYF
TRBV5-1	TRBJ2-7	NA	CASSSGTVRDEQYF
TRBV23-1	NA	TRBD1	CASSQKGQGGYEQYF
TRBV5-6	TRBJ2-5	NA	CASSLGLRETQYF
TRBV9	TRBJ2-3	NA	CASSTGLFTDTQYF
TRBV11-3	TRBJ2-1	NA	CASSLDRDYEQFF
TRBV29-1	TRBJ1-1	NA	CSVHGTMNTEAFF
TRBV11-2	TRBJ1-3	NA	CASSLLRGRRGNTIYF
TRBV11-3	TRBJ1-1	TRBD1	CASSLRTGGLMNTEAFF
TRBV6-6	TRBJ2-5	TRBD2	CASDSGLEETQYF
TRBV6-6	TRBJ2-7	NA	CASSYRGISYEQYF
TRBV6-1	TRBJ2-1	TRBD1	CASSEEGTAAYNEQFF
TRBV18	TRBJ1-1	TRBD1	CASSPRTGENTEAFF
TRBV6-5	TRBJ1-5	NA	CASSPGTVSNQPQHF
TRBV6-5	TRBJ1-5	TRBD1	CASSWDRYSNQPQHF
TRBV18	TRBJ2-1	TRBD1	CASSFSTGQIYNEQFF
TRBV11-2	TRBJ1-3	NA	CASSTLQGNTIYF
TRBV6-5	TRBJ2-5	TRBD1	CAVWDRWEQETQYF
TRBV5-4	TRBJ2-5	TRBD1	CASSLGQRQETQYF
TRBV7-8	TRBJ1-4	NA	CASRELRGKDEKLFF
TRBV30	TRBJ1-5	NA	CAWAGGNQPQHF